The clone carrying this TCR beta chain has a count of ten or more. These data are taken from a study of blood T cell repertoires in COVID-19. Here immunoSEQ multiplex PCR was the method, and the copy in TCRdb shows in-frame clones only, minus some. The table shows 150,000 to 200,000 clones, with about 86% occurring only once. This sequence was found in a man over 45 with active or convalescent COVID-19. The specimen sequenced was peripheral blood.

The CDR3 sequence: CASSTRLAGATDTQYF. CDR3 DNA: TGTGCCAGCAGCACTAGACTAGCGGGAGCCACAGATACGCAGTATTTT. V is TRBV5-4 and J is TRBJ2-3, with TRBD2 matching 12 bases. Trimming took 4 bases from V and 2 from J; bases not matched to a gene: 5. Germline V gene data show CDR1 as SGHNT and CDR2 as YYREEE (reference sequence). This CDR3 comprises 16 residues.